This T cell receptor (beta chain) was obtained from a study of cytomegalovirus exposure and HLA in healthy donors. General study results and limits: Reportedly, HLA-A and HLA-B alleles of most subjects were accurately predicted from TCR beta. Cytomegalovirus association was listed for 150 to 200 TCR beta chains.

The CDR3 loop spans 14 amino acids. V was cut by 8 bases and J by 1 base, with 17 bases left in between. Germline loops: CDR1 SQVTM, CDR2 ANQGSEA. The PCR used 60 Vbeta and 13 Jbeta primers. This table comes from immunoSEQ multiplex PCR, and its TCRdb copy is limited to in-frame clones, with some not included. The repertoire holds approximately 130,000 clones, with about 69% as singletons. A word on this clone: Its target is not known.

This receptor was obtained from a man aged 30 to 39 in good health and CMV-seronegative. Source material: PBMCs. J is TRBJ2-5 and V is TRBV29-1; perhaps TRBD1 as D (6 bases). The CDR3 is CSSSGTSVQETQYF. In DNA, the CDR3 is TGCAGCTCCTCCGGGACATCCGTCCAAGAGACCCAGTACTTC.